The sample holds many counts of the clone carrying this T cell receptor (beta chain). Its antigen is as yet unknown. There were TCR beta CDR3 regions amplified from RNA transcripts. When the TCR CDR3 underwent first-round RT-PCR, the HTBI primer set was used. TCRdb analysed the multiplex PCR reads with MiXCR anew, one entry per CDR3 protein. The profile shows 600,000 to 800,000 distinct CDR3 sequences, 35% of them singletons. Trimming removed 2 bases at V and 2 bases at J, with 13 bases between. The germline V gene has CDR1 SGHTA and CDR2 FQGNSA. The CDR3 contains 15 residues. Among the patients, aged 18 to 65, hyperthyroidism was newly diagnosed and had lasted under 2 months. These data come from a study of T cells in Graves' hyperthyroidism and ophthalmopathy. Broader study findings: Also found in blood were most expanded thyroid clonotypes above 0.001. In the analysis, a 13 V-J model separated ophthalmopathy from stable hyperthyroidism.

The chain carries TRBV7-2 and TRBJ2-7, with D perhaps TRBD1 (5 bases). Sequencing was performed on blood. This sequence originates from a middle-aged woman with Graves' hyperthyroidism. The CDR3 nucleotides are TGTGCCAGCAGCTTACTCGCAGGGATACCCTACGAGCAGTACTTC. It is translated as CASSLLAGIPYEQYF.